This TCR beta chain was sequenced in a study of T cells in Graves' hyperthyroidism and ophthalmopathy. Trimming cost V 3 bases and J 5 bases, with 13 bases left between them. The germline gives CDR1 DFQATT, CDR2 SNEGSKA (reference sequence). The CDR3 consists of 13 residues. This clonotype was detected ten times or more. Using RNA transcripts as the source, TCR beta CDR3 regions were amplified. RT-PCR in the first round (using the HTBI primer set) targeted the TCR CDR3. TCRdb fed the multiplex PCR reads into MiXCR, producing one record per CDR3 protein. The repertoire holds hundreds of thousands of distinct CDR3 sequences, with approximately 14% as singletons.

This chain uses TRBV20-1 with TRBJ2-5; D is unresolved. The material sequenced was blood. This clonotype originated in a woman in her sixties or seventies with Graves' ophthalmopathy. CDR3: CSASGRSGETQYF. CDR3 sequence (DNA): TGCAGTGCTAGCGGCAGGTCTGGGGAGACCCAGTACTTC.